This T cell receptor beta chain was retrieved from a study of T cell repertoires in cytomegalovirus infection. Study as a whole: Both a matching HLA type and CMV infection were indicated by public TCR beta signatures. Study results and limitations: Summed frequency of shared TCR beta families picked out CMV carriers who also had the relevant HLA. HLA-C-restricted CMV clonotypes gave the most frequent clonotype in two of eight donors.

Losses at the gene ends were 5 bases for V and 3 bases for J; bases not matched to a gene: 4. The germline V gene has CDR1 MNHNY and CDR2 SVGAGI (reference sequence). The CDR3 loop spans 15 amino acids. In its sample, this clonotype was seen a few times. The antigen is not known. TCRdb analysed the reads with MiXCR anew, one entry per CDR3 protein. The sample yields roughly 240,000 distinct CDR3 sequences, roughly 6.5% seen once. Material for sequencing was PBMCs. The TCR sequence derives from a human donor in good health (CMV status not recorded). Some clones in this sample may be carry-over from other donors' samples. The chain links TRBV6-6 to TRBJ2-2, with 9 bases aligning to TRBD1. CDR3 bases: TGTGCCAGCAGTCCCCGGACAGGGGACACCGGGGAGCTGTTTTTT. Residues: CASSPRTGDTGELFF.